This T cell receptor (beta chain) was identified in a study of sequential checkpoint blockade in melanoma. This table comes from immunoSEQ multiplex PCR, and its TCRdb copy is limited to in-frame clones, with some not included. The sample yields about 8,200 clones, about three fifths seen once. Looked up from germline, CDR1 is SEHNR and CDR2 is FQNEAQ (reference sequence). Trimming stripped 4 bases from V and 5 bases from J, with 14 bases between. The CDR3 extends over 15 amino acids. The treatment is: randomized to nivolumab then ipilimumab (arm A) or the reverse (arm B). This receptor was taken from a human donor with melanoma. The chain carries TRBV7-9 and TRBJ1-4; unclear D gene. The sequences come from CD8+ T cells sorted from blood (inferred from file names), collected from a patient given nivolumab and ipilimumab in sequence. CDR3 loop: CASSSIAGENEKLFF. CDR3 bases: TGTGCCAGCAGCTCGATCGCGGGAGAAAATGAAAAACTGTTTTTT.